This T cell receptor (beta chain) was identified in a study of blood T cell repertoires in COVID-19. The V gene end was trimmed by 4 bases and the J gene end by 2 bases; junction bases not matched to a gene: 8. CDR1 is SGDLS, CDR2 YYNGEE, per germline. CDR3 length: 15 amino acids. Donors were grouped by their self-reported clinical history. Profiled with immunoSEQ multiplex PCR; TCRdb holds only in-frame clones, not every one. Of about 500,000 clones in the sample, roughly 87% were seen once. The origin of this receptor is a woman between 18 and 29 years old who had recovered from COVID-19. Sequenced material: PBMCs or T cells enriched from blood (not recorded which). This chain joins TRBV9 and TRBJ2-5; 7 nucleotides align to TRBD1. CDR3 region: CASSSHGTAQETQYF. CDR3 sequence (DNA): TGTGCCAGCAGCTCACACGGGACAGCTCAAGAGACCCAGTACTTC.